The clone carrying this T cell receptor (beta chain) came up a few times. Its antigen is still unknown. Unique molecular identifiers (one per individual cDNA molecule) were attached. TCRdb re-analysed the 5' RACE reads in MiXCR, keeping a single row per CDR3 protein. The data contain about 99,000 distinct CDR3 sequences, roughly 17% of them singletons. The data were taken from a study of early T cells in non-severe SARS-CoV-2 infection. For the study at large: Sequenced bulk RNA came from whole blood that was unsorted, and chains were unpaired. Regarding the study as a whole: The matching step, a VDJdb search, favored anti-spike CD8 responses and missed private and CD4 specificities.

Germline CDR1 is DFQATT and CDR2 is SNEGSKA (reference sequence). The trim removed 6 bases at V and 7 bases at J, leaving 9 bases unmatched. This CDR3 has 13 amino acids. The V and J genes are TRBV20-1 and TRBJ1-2; 9 bases line up with TRBD1. The specimen was whole blood. This TCR was recovered from an adult who was a healthcare worker with PCR-confirmed SARS-CoV-2 infection or an uninfected control (not recorded which). The CDR3 reads CSAPGTGFSGYTF. CDR3 nucleotide sequence: TGCAGTGCCCCCGGGACAGGGTTTAGTGGCTACACCTTC.